This TCR beta chain was recorded in a study of CD8+CD57+ T cells in acquired aplastic anemia. Overall study findings and caveats: Twenty-nine CD8+ CDR3 sequences were shared between patients and controls. Significance was not reached for CD8+ Simpson's diversity between patients and controls.

Patients chosen for sequencing had CD8+CD57+ cells that had expanded, as shown by flow cytometry. Acquired aplastic anemia of severe grade affected all patients. At blood sampling, none of the patients had yet received therapy. Both TCR beta VDJ combination and CDR3 sequence profiling were carried out. Genomic DNA was the template for this profiling. TCRdb fed the reads into MiXCR, producing one record per CDR3 protein. The sample includes approximately 120,000 distinct CDR3 sequences, about two fifths of them seen just once. The ends were cut back, 1 base at V and 0 bases at J, with 4 bases in the middle. The germline gives CDR1 KGHSH, CDR2 LQKENI. The CDR3 consists of 14 residues. The table lists this clonotype with a few counts. Its antigen is undetermined.

The chain links TRBV18 to TRBJ2-1; D is unresolved. The sequence came from a human donor with aplastic anemia. The sequencing input was sorted CD4+, CD8+, or CD8+CD57+ T cells (not recorded which) from PBMCs. This chain's CDR3 is CASSPQRSYNEQFF. CDR3 nucleotide sequence: TGTGCCAGCTCACCACAGCGCTCCTACAATGAGCAGTTCTTC. The whole variable domain, filled in from reference TRBV18 and TRBJ2-1, reads NAGVMQNPRHLVRRRGQEARLRCSPMKGHSHVYWYRQLPEEGLKFMVYLQKENIIDESGMPKERFSAEFPKEGPSILRIQQVVRGDSAAYFCASSPQRSYNEQFFGPGTRLTVL.